What follows are 22 T cell receptor beta chains derived from one specimen sequenced in a study of Graves' ophthalmopathy and Graves' hyperthyroidism. The TCR beta CDR3 regions underwent amplification from RNA transcripts. First-round RT-PCR employed HTBI primers, with a second-round multiplex PCR after it. In TCRdb, the multiplex PCR reads were re-called with MiXCR into one record per CDR3 protein. The table shows 680,000 or so distinct CDR3 sequences, with 20% to 25% occurring only once. Source material: peripheral blood. These receptors were collected from a woman under 30 with stable Graves' hyperthyroidism. Some clones in this sample may be carry-over from other donors' samples.

This clonotype was observed many times. DNA of the CDR3: TGTGCCAGCAGTTTGGTCCCTGCTGGTCAGCCCCAGCATTTT. Protein: CASSLVPAGQPQHF. This sequence joins TRBV12-3 or TRBV12-4 and TRBJ1-5; unclear D gene. Between the trimmed V and J ends, which lost 3 bases and 6 bases, there was a span of 12 bases. The CDR3 loop spans 14 amino acids.

This clonotype was seen at least ten times. The CDR3 DNA follows: TGTGCCAGCAGTTTGTCCAGGCCGTACGAGCAGTACTTC. Amino acids: CASSLSRPYEQYF. J is TRBJ2-7 and V is TRBV12-3 or TRBV12-4; D remains unclear. Trimming shortened V by 3 bases and J by 4 bases, and 10 bases separated the two germline ends. This CDR3 is built from 13 residues.

This clonotype has at least ten counts. V and J are TRBV7-2 and TRBJ1-1; 8 bases fit TRBD1. Germline CDR1 and CDR2: SGHTA and FQGNSA. Unmatched junction bases numbered 11, after V lost 3 bases and J lost 5 bases. This CDR3 has 16 residues. The CDR3 reads CASSLRAGGPNTEAFF. DNA for the CDR3: TGTGCCAGCAGCTTGCGCGCAGGGGGCCCGAATACTGAAGCTTTCTTT.

This clonotype was observed many times. This rearrangement joins TRBV5-4 to TRBJ2-2, with 9 bases identical to TRBD1. This CDR3 has 16 residues. The trim removed 0 bases at V and 6 bases at J, leaving 6 bases unmatched. The germline gives CDR1 SGHNT, CDR2 YYREEE (reference sequence). The CDR3 DNA follows: TGTGCCAGCAGCTTGGGGGGACAGGGTAGTTCCGGGGAGCTGTTTTTT. Translated, it gives CASSLGGQGSSGELFF.

The chain has TRBV6-1 and TRBJ1-2, with 8 bases matching TRBD1. The CDR3 consists of 15 residues. The ends lost 6 bases at V and 1 base at J; junction bases unmatched: 7. Germline V gene data show CDR1 as MNHNS and CDR2 as SASEGT. The DNA of the CDR3 is TGTGCCAGCAGCGCCGGGACAGGACTTAACTATGGCTACACCTTC. Amino acid sequence: CASSAGTGLNYGYTF.

The chain's CDR3 is CASGAYTGTGNTEAFF. In nucleotides, the CDR3 is TGTGCCAGCGGTGCTTACACCGGGACAGGGAACACTGAAGCTTTCTTT. This chain uses TRBV27 with TRBJ1-1; 8 positions match TRBD1. This CDR3 contains 16 residues. Germline V gives CDR1 MNHEY, CDR2 SMNVEV (reference sequence). Losses at the gene ends were 8 bases for V and 1 base for J; bases not matched to a gene: 12.

This clonotype appeared many times. The V gene is TRBV10-3, the J gene TRBJ1-1, with a possible D match to TRBD1 (5 bases). Germline CDR1 reads ENHRY; CDR2 reads SYGVKD. The germline V and J ends were trimmed by 0 bases and 5 bases, with 13 bases remaining between them. The CDR3 totals 15 residues. DNA for the CDR3: TGTGCCATCAGTGAGTCGTCAGGGTTCGGTACTGAAGCTTTCTTT. This sequence encodes CAISESSGFGTEAFF.

This clonotype was detected many times. This sequence joins TRBV2 and TRBJ1-5, with D perhaps matching TRBD1 (5 bases). CDR1 is SNHLY, CDR2 FYNNEI, per germline. The CDR3 contains 16 residues. V was shortened by 8 bases and J by 3 bases, with 20 bases between the two germline ends. The CDR3 nucleotides read TGTGCCAGCGTGGGTGCAATAGACAGCCTCAATCAGCCCCAGCATTTT. Translation gives CASVGAIDSLNQPQHF.

This clonotype was seen at least ten times. The chain recombines TRBV7-2 with TRBJ2-2; unclear D gene. Per the germline V gene, CDR1 is SGHTA and CDR2 is FQGNSA. Between the trimmed V and J ends, which lost 1 base and 7 bases, there was a span of 13 bases. The CDR3 is made up of 15 amino acids. The CDR3 nucleotides are TGTGCCAGCAGCTTAGGGGCAGAAAAAAGCGGGGAGCTGTTTTTT. Translated: CASSLGAEKSGELFF.

This clonotype was counted between two and nine times. CDR3 nucleotide sequence: TGCAGTGCTAGAGCCCGCCATCCTCAAGAGACCCAGTACTTC. It specifies CSARARHPQETQYF. V gene TRBV20-1 combines with J gene TRBJ2-5; D gene unclear. The CDR3 extends over 14 amino acids. Trimming pared 1 base from V and 2 bases from J, leaving 11 bases between. The germline gives CDR1 DFQATT, CDR2 SNEGSKA (reference sequence).

Ten or more counts support this clonotype. CDR3 sequence: CASSPTGGRSPLHF. CDR3 in DNA: TGTGCCAGCAGCCCGACAGGGGGCAGGTCACCCCTCCACTTT. The chain has TRBV12-3 or TRBV12-4 and TRBJ1-6; 10 nucleotides align to TRBD1. The CDR3 sequence is 14 residues long. Trimming removed 6 bases from V and 10 bases from J; junction bases left unmatched: 6.

V is TRBV12-3 or TRBV12-4 and J is TRBJ2-2; TRBD1 is a possible D gene (6 bases). The CDR3 loop spans 13 amino acids. The germline V and J ends were trimmed by 7 bases and 5 bases, with 11 bases remaining between them. CDR3 amino acids: CASNSGETGELFF. The CDR3, as DNA: TGTGCCAGCAACTCAGGGGAAACCGGGGAGCTGTTTTTT.

The chain joins TRBV4-3 to TRBJ2-5; 7 bases map to TRBD1. V lost 0 bases and J lost 4; bases outside the gene matches: 5. The CDR3 loop spans 15 amino acids. Germline V gene data show CDR1 as LGHNA and CDR2 as YSLEER. The CDR3 DNA is TGCGCCAGCAGCCAAGATACGGGACAGACAGAGACCCAGTACTTC. It is translated as CASSQDTGQTETQYF.

This clonotype was observed many times. This chain uses TRBV10-3 with TRBJ1-6; D uncertain. CDR1 ENHRY and CDR2 SYGVKD come from the germline V gene. With 3 bases removed from V and 8 bases from J, the gap between germline ends came to 11 bases. CDR3 length: 14 amino acids. In DNA, the CDR3 is TGTGCCATCAGTGACCCAAAGTTTGATTCACCCCTCCACTTT. Amino acids: CAISDPKFDSPLHF.

Points on this clonotype: This sequence may be a read error, since a much larger clone differs from it by one base. This chain uses TRBV7-7 with TRBJ2-5; TRBD1 matches at 9 bases. The CDR3 runs to 15 residues. Germline V gene lookup returns CDR1 SSHAT and CDR2 FNYEAQ (reference sequence). The CDR3 spells CASSPNRGRRETKYF. DNA for the CDR3: TGTGCCAGCAGCCCTAACAGGGGGCGCCGAGAGACCAAGTACTTC.

The chain has TRBV7-2 and TRBJ1-1, with D perhaps TRBD1 (6 bases). V was shortened by 7 bases and J by 1 base, with 13 bases between the two germline ends. Germline CDR1 reads SGHTA; CDR2 reads FQGNSA. This CDR3 has 14 residues. The CDR3 loop is CASTRTAGNTEAFF. The CDR3 coding sequence is TGTGCCAGCACCAGGACAGCGGGGAACACTGAAGCTTTCTTT.

This clonotype was found many times. The rearrangement links TRBV5-8 to TRBJ1-2; D gene ambiguous. V shed 1 base and J shed 2 bases, with 12 bases lying between them. Germline V gene sequence: CDR1 SGHTS, CDR2 YDEGEE. This CDR3 comprises 15 residues. CDR3 DNA: TGTGCCAGCAGCTTGTCGCCAGATTTAAACTATGGCTACACCTTC. Its translation is CASSLSPDLNYGYTF.

This clonotype was found many times. One junction end does not reproduce the germline sequence, and a read error may be involved. The genes are TRBV7-9 and TRBJ1-1, with 7 positions matching TRBD1. This CDR3 spans 14 amino acids. Germline V gene data show CDR1 as SEHNR and CDR2 as FQNEAQ (reference sequence). The CDR3 nucleotides are TGTGCCAACAGCTCACAGGGGACCCCCACTGAAGCTTTCTTT. Translated, it gives CANSSQGTPTEAFF. Full variable domain (remainder filled in from reference TRBV7-9 and TRBJ1-1): DTGVSQNPRHKITKRGQNVTFRCDPISEHNRLYWYRQTLGQGPEFLTYFQNEAQLEKSRLLSDRFSAERPKGSFSTLEIQRTEQGDSAMYLCANSSQGTPTEAFFGQGTRLTVV.

This clonotype has a handful of counts. The gene calls are TRBV3-1 and TRBJ2-5, with D perhaps TRBD2 (7 bases). V lost 4 bases, J lost 5 bases, and 20 bases lay in between. CDR3 length: 16 residues. The V gene's germline CDR1 is LGHDT and CDR2 YNNKEL (reference sequence). CDR3 coding DNA: TGTGCCAGCAGCCCTAGAGGCGGGGGCTCCACCGAGACCCAGTACTTC. Its protein product is CASSPRGGGSTETQYF.

The chain links TRBV28 to TRBJ2-2, with D uncertain. The CDR3 contains 12 residues. Per the germline V gene, CDR1 is MDHEN and CDR2 is SYDVKM. With 5 bases removed from V and 8 bases from J, the gap between germline ends came to 9 bases. The CDR3 region is CASSPYLGELFF. For the CDR3, the DNA is TGTGCCAGCAGTCCATACTTAGGGGAGCTGTTTTTT.

In its sample, this clonotype was seen a few times. This sequence joins TRBV6-1 and TRBJ2-2; 7 positions match TRBD1. Per the germline V gene, CDR1 is MNHNS and CDR2 is SASEGT. V was clipped by 8 bases and J by 1 base; unmatched bases: 4. The CDR3 loop spans 14 amino acids. CDR3 region: CASARTGNTGELFF. The CDR3 DNA sequence: TGTGCCAGCGCCAGGACAGGGAACACCGGGGAGCTGTTTTTT.

This chain links TRBV30 with TRBJ2-2, with D hard to call. The length of the CDR3 is 14 residues. V was trimmed by 0 bases and J by 3 bases, leaving 8 bases between them. CDR1 is GTSNPN, CDR2 SVGIG, per germline (reference sequence). CDR3 DNA: TGTGCCTGGAGTGTACGGCCGGACACCGGGGAGCTGTTTTTT. Amino acids: CAWSVRPDTGELFF.